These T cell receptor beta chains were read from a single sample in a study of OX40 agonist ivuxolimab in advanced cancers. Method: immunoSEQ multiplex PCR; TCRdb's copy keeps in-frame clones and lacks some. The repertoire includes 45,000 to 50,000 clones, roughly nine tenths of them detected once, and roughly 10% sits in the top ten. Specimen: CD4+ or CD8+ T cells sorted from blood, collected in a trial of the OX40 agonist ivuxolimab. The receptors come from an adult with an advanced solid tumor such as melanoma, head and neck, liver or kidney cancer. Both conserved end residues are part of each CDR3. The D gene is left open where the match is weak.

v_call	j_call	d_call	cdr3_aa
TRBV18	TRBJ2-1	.	CASSSGGAYNEQFF
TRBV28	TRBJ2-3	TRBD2	CASSASGGLSPTDTQYF
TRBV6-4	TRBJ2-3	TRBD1	CASSERNGQGTDTQYF
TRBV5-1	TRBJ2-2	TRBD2	CASSLASGTYPNTGELFF
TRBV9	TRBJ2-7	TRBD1	CASSAGTGQYF
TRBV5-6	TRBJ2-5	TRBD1	CASSLGDRGDQETQYF
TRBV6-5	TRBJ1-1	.	CASSYPYYTEAFF
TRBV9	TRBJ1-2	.	CASSAEDSYTF
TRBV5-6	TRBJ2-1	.	CASSLGTLYNEQFF
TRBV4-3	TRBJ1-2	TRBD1	CASSQTPDRGYGYTF
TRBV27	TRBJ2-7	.	CASSPVPGYYEQYF
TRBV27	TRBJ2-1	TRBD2	CASSLTAGGTNEQFF
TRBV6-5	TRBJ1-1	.	CASSRGPEAFF
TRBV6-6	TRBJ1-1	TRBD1	CASSYQGGVNTEAFF
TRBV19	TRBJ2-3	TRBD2	CASSIGTGLAGEDTQYF
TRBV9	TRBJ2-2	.	CASSLGGLVTGELFF
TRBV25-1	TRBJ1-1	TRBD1	CASSESQGTAFF
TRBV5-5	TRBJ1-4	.	CASTSRTATNEKLFF
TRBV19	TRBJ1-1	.	CASTQFAQEWANTEAFF
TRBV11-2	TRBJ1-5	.	CASSLGGQPQHF
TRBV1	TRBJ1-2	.	CTSSQDKAGKGRDYGYTF
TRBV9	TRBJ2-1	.	CASSVEVGPYNEQFF
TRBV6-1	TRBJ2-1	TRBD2	CASSVSRGGVDEQFF
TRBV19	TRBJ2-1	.	CASSIDQFGNEQFF
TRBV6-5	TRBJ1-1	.	CASSYTRGLNTEAFF
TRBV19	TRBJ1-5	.	CASSIGTQGQPQHF
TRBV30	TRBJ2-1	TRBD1	CAWSAGTGDNEQFF
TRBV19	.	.	CASSSTRAEQYF
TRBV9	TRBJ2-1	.	CASSVEGDTDNEQFF
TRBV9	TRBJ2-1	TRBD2	CASSASGGAFNEQFF
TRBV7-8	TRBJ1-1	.	CASIEGAGYTEAFF
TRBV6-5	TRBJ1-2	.	CASSYSLSYGYTF
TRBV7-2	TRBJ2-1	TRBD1	CASGTGNPYNEQFF
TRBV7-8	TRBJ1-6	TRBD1	CASSLRGLNSPLHF
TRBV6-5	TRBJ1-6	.	CASSYSPGSNSPLHF
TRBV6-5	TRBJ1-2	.	CASSPGTAMGGYTF
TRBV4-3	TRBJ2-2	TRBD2	CASSQAGLAGEQTAGELFF
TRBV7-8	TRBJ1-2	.	CASSLTRWATGVNYGYTF
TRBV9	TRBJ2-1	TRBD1	CASSVEVEQGERNEQFF
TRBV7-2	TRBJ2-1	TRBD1	CASHSGTGLQNEQFF
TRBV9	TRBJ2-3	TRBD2	CASSVDLETSGGTDTQYF
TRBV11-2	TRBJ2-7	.	CASSLAQASYEQYF
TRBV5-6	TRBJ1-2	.	CASSPGVYGYTF
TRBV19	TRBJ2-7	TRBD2	CASSTSSGGYYEQYF
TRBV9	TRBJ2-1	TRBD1	CASGNTGDSYNEQFF
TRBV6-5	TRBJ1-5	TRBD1	CASSYGTGNQPQHF